This is a list of T cell receptor beta chains from one sample in a study of CD8+CD57+ T cells in acquired aplastic anemia. Each CDR3 protein gets one entry after TCRdb re-called the reads with MiXCR. This table has approximately 98,000 distinct CDR3 sequences, around 49% appearing once. Material for sequencing was sorted CD4+, CD8+, or CD8+CD57+ T cells (not recorded which) from PBMCs. The source is a human donor in good health, serving as a control. Both conserved end residues are part of each CDR3. The D gene is left open where the match is weak. Expanded clones get a size class; other rows say once, few or many, or leave the size out.

TRBD1	TRBV29-1	TRBJ1-1	.	TGCAGCGTCTACACGGGACAGAACTCTATGAACACTGAAGCTTTCTTT	CSVYTGQNSMNTEAFF
.	TRBV24-1	TRBJ2-7	.	TGTGCCACCAGTGATTCCCGGACGAGTTCGGGCTACGAGCAGTACTTC	CATSDSRTSSGYEQYF
TRBD2	TRBV30	TRBJ2-5	few	TGTGCCTGGAGACCCGGGACTAGCGGACAAGAGACCCAGTACTTC	CAWRPGTSGQETQYF
TRBD2	TRBV7-7	TRBJ2-5	.	TGTGCCTGCAGCTCGACTAGCGGGGGGGGCATACAAGAGACCCAGTACTTC	CACSSTSGGGIQETQYF
.	TRBV2	TRBJ2-3	.	TGTGCCAGCAGTTCCTCTCTCTTTGATACGCAGTATTTT	CASSSSLFDTQYF
TRBD1	TRBV6-5	TRBJ1-4	many	TGTGCCAGCAGCCCTGGACAGGTCACTGAAAAACTGTTTTTT	CASSPGQVTEKLFF
TRBD2	TRBV6-1	TRBJ2-5	many	TGTGCCAGCAGTACTAGCGGCGGGGGAGAGACCCAGTACTTC	CASSTSGGGETQYF
.	TRBV29-1	TRBJ2-7	few	TGCAGCGTTGAAGATGTGGGGGTTTTCTCCTACGAGCAGTACTTC	CSVEDVGVFSYEQYF
TRBD1	TRBV4-3	TRBJ1-1	many	TGCGCCAGCAGCCAAGTCCGGGACAGTATGAACACTGAAGCTTTCTTT	CASSQVRDSMNTEAFF
.	TRBV25-1	TRBJ1-2	few	TGTGCCAGCAGCCAGGGACCGAATTACACCTTC	CASSQGPNYTF
.	TRBV10-2	TRBJ2-1	.	TGCGCCAGCAGCCAAGACTATGGGGGTAGTGATGAGCAGTTCTTC	CASSQDYGGSDEQFF
TRBD1	TRBV19	TRBJ1-2	once	TGTGCCAGTGCTCGACAGGGGGCGAGTGAGTATGGCTACACCTTC	CASARQGASEYGYTF
TRBD2	TRBV20-1	TRBJ2-1	.	TGCAGTGCTATGGCCGGGGGGGCCTACAATGAGCAGTTCTTC	CSAMAGGAYNEQFF
.	TRBV24-1	TRBJ2-7	.	TGTGCCACCAGGGGGGCTGACAGCTACGAGCAGTACTTC	CATRGADSYEQYF
TRBD2	TRBV10-3	TRBJ2-3	.	TGTGCCATCAGTGAAACACAATCGGGACTAGCGGGAGTCACAGATACGCAGTATTTT	CAISETQSGLAGVTDTQYF
TRBD1	TRBV6-5	TRBJ1-1	.	TGTGCCAGCAGTTACTCGACAGGGGAGGCTGAAGCTTTCTTT	CASSYSTGEAEAFF
.	TRBV10-2	TRBJ1-1	.	TGCGCCAGCGGGCCACAGAACACTGAAGCTTTCTTT	CASGPQNTEAFF
.	TRBV27	TRBJ1-5	.	TGTGCCAGCAGTTTTCTCCCGGCTATCGAACAGCCCCAGCATTTT	CASSFLPAIEQPQHF
.	TRBV20-1	TRBJ1-5	.	TGCAGTGCTGCCCCGGGGGGCGAACAGCCCCAGCATTTT	CSAAPGGEQPQHF
.	TRBV6-2/TRBV6-3	TRBJ2-7	many	TGTGCCAGCAGTTACCCCCTGGGGGACTTCGGCCTCGCGGTGGCCTACGAGCAGTACTTC	CASSYPLGDFGLAVAYEQYF
TRBD1	TRBV5-4	TRBJ2-7	many	TGTGCCAGCAGCCCAAGGACAGGGGGCCACGAGCAGTACTTC	CASSPRTGGHEQYF
TRBD1	TRBV6-1	TRBJ1-1	many	TGTGCCAGCAGTCGACAGGGAGGAGAAGCTTTCTTT	CASSRQGGEAFF
.	TRBV12-3/TRBV12-4	TRBJ1-2	once	TGTGCCAGCAGATCCGGGGCGGGGGAATATGGCTACACCTTC	CASRSGAGEYGYTF
.	TRBV25-1	TRBJ2-1	many	TGTGCCAGCAGTGCATACAATGAGCAGTTCTTC	CASSAYNEQFF
.	TRBV5-4	TRBJ2-3	.	.	CASTVANVLTFGAGSDTQYF
.	TRBV12-5	TRBJ2-3	many	TGTGCTAGTGGTTTGGTCTACAGGGGCACAGATACGCAGTATTTT	CASGLVYRGTDTQYF